One and the same sample provided the 20 T cell receptor beta chains below, sequenced in a study of T cell repertoires in cytomegalovirus infection (dated by TCRdb to between 2018 and 2021). Per the publication, the treatment or condition label means: in vitro stimulation with specific CMV peptide epitopes to enrich CMV-specific T cells. No antigen has been identified for these receptors. Sequencing instrument: Illumina HiSeq 1500. In-frame beta chains were kept once TCRdb had trimmed the public reads at Q25 with fastp and called clones with MiXCR. Rows with one shared CDR3 protein collapse into an entry with the most common genes and DNA. The sample yields about 310,000 distinct CDR3 sequences; approximately 25% were counted once. The ten largest clonotypes hold roughly 13% of the sample. Sample: cultured PBMCs, taken from culture after CMV antigen stimulation. The source of these receptors is a human donor in good health (CMV status not recorded). Some clones in this sample may be carry-over from other donors' samples.

The table lists this clonotype with a count of one. This sequence joins TRBV6-2 or TRBV6-3 and TRBJ2-1, with D unclear. CDR1 is MNHEY, CDR2 SVGEGT, per germline. This CDR3 is 15 amino acids long. V gave up 1 base and J gave up 4 bases, with 11 bases separating them. The CDR3 DNA sequence: TGTGCCAGCAGTTACTGGGCCGAGACTTACAATGAGCAGTTCTTC. This codes for CASSYWAETYNEQFF.

The V and J genes are TRBV7-9 and TRBJ2-1; either TRBD1 or TRBD2 may fit D (5 bases each). Germline V gives CDR1 SEHNR, CDR2 FQNEAQ (reference sequence). This CDR3 is built from 15 residues. Trimming stripped 5 bases from V and 7 bases from J, with 18 bases between. The CDR3 DNA reads as TGTGCCAGCAGCGCGACACGGGACCTTTGGAATGAGCAGTTCTTC. It yields the protein CASSATRDLWNEQFF. Filled out from reference TRBV7-9 and TRBJ2-1, the complete variable domain reads DTGVSQNPRHKITKRGQNVTFRCDPISEHNRLYWYRQTLGQGPEFLTYFQNEAQLEKSRLLSDRFSAERPKGSFSTLEIQRTEQGDSAMYLCASSATRDLWNEQFFGPGTRLTVL.

Ten or more counts support this clonotype. The chain links TRBV20-1 to TRBJ1-4, with TRBD1 matching over 9 bases. CDR1 is DFQATT, CDR2 SNEGSKA, per germline (reference sequence). V dropped 4 bases and J dropped 5; count of bases not matched to a gene: 2. This CDR3 region has 13 residues. Here the CDR3 reads CSAKGQGNEKLFF. The CDR3, as DNA: TGCAGTGCTAAAGGACAGGGGAATGAAAAACTGTTTTTT.

The V gene is TRBV4-1, the J gene TRBJ2-1; 10 bases are shared with TRBD2. J was trimmed by 5 bases and V by 1 base; bases with no gene match: 8. There are 17 residues in the CDR3. Germline V gene data show CDR1 as MGHRA and CDR2 as YSYEKL. The CDR3 is CASSQGGPGLANNEQFF. The CDR3 nucleotides are TGCGCCAGCAGCCAAGGCGGCCCGGGACTAGCGAACAATGAGCAGTTCTTC.

The V call is TRBV6-6, the J call TRBJ1-3; tentatively, D is TRBD1 (5 bases). CDR3 size: 16 residues. The V gene lost 1 base and the J gene lost 0 bases, with 10 bases spanning the gap. The germline gives CDR1 MNHNY, CDR2 SVGAGI (reference sequence). The CDR3 region is CASSYWGGTSGNTIYF. DNA for the CDR3: TGTGCCAGCAGTTACTGGGGTGGGACCTCTGGAAACACCATATATTTT.

The rearrangement uses TRBV7-3 and TRBJ2-1; 8 positions match TRBD2. J lost 10 bases, V lost 3 bases, and 5 bases had no gene match. The CDR3 extends over 13 amino acids. Germline V gives CDR1 SGHTA, CDR2 FQGTGA. The DNA of the CDR3 is TGTGCCAGCAGCTTCTCTCCGGGGGGGGAGCAGTTCTTC. Protein sequence: CASSFSPGGEQFF.

This clonotype was found many times. J is TRBJ1-1 and V is TRBV12-3 or TRBV12-4; the match to TRBD1 covers 8 bases. The CDR3 loop spans 13 amino acids. The V and J ends lost 6 bases and 10 bases, in that order; junction bases with no gene match: 10. The CDR3 DNA follows: TGTGCCAGCAGCGACGCTGACAGGGGCCGAGCTTTCTTT. Its protein is CASSDADRGRAFF.

Only a few counts were recorded for this clonotype. This rearrangement joins TRBV19 to TRBJ1-2; 10 bases line up with TRBD1. V lost 11 bases, J lost 8 bases, and 8 bases stayed unmatched. CDR3 length equals 12 residues. Germline loops: CDR1 LNHDA, CDR2 SQIVND (reference sequence). The CDR3 sequence is CAAGTGVGGYTF. CDR3 nucleotides: TGTGCCGCCGGGACAGGGGTCGGAGGCTACACCTTC.

The chain carries TRBV29-1 and TRBJ1-1; D is undetermined. The CDR3 runs 15 residues. V lost 2 bases, J lost 3 bases, and 16 bases lay in between. Germline-derived CDR1 and CDR2 are SQVTM and ANQGSEA. The CDR3: CSVERASGRYTEAFF. The CDR3 nucleotides read TGCAGCGTTGAACGCGCGAGCGGACGGTACACTGAAGCTTTCTTT.

The rearrangement joins TRBV2 to TRBJ2-1; D may be TRBD2 (6 bases). V was clipped by 4 bases and J by 2 bases, with 12 bases between them. Germline V gives CDR1 SNHLY, CDR2 FYNNEI. This CDR3 has 15 amino acids. CDR3 loop: CASSGLVIAYNEQFF. CDR3 bases: TGTGCCAGCAGTGGACTAGTAATAGCCTACAATGAGCAGTTCTTC.

About this clonotype itself: The junction shows a germline mismatch at one end, possibly a read error. The J gene is TRBJ2-1, the V gene TRBV2, with unresolved D. CDR1 is SNHLY, CDR2 FYNNEI, per germline. The CDR3 covers 12 residues. CDR3: CASRGPINEQCF. DNA of the CDR3: TGTGCCAGCAGAGGACCCATCAATGAGCAGTGCTTC.

This clonotype was counted between two and nine times. V gene TRBV7-2 combines with J gene TRBJ2-7, with a weak D call TRBD2 (6 bases). The CDR3 is made up of 13 amino acids. Germline values: CDR1 SGHTA, CDR2 FQGNSA. The V end lost 1 base, the J end lost 5 bases, and 9 bases lay between the germline ends. The CDR3 is CASSLVPGDEQYF. CDR3 nucleotides: TGTGCCAGCAGCTTAGTTCCGGGGGACGAGCAGTACTTC. The variable domain in full, completed from reference TRBV7-2 and TRBJ2-7, reads GAGVSQSPSNKVTEKGKDVELRCDPISGHTALYWYRQSLGQGLEFLIYFQGNSAPDKSGLPSDRFSAERTGGSVSTLTIQRTQQEDSAVYLCASSLVPGDEQYFGPGTRLTVT.

The rearrangement uses TRBV10-1 and TRBJ2-3, with D possibly being TRBD2 (5 bases). V shed 8 bases and J shed 4 bases, with 13 bases lying between them. The length of the CDR3 is 13 residues. From germline, CDR1 is WNHNN and CDR2 SYGVQD (reference sequence). The CDR3: CASSTNSADTQYF. CDR3 nucleotides: TGCGCCAGCTCAACAAATAGCGCAGATACGCAGTATTTT.

The chain has TRBV20-1 and TRBJ1-5, with TRBD1 as a possible D gene (6 bases). CDR1 and CDR2 (germline): DFQATT, SNEGSKA (reference sequence). The CDR3 has 13 residues. Trimming took off 3 bases at V and 4 bases at J, with 10 bases between the two ends. The CDR3 nucleotides are TGCAGTGCTAGTCGGACAGAAAATCAGCCCCAGCATTTT. It codes for CSASRTENQPQHF.

This clonotype was seen a handful of times. The chain joins TRBV29-1 to TRBJ2-1, with 15 bases aligning to TRBD2. V lost 6 bases and J lost 8; bases outside the gene matches: 2. The CDR3 consists of 13 residues. In germline, CDR1 is SQVTM, CDR2 ANQGSEA. Written as DNA, the CDR3 is TGCAGCGTACGGACTAGCGGGAGGGATGAGCAGTTCTTC. It is translated as CSVRTSGRDEQFF.

This clonotype was seen a few times. The chain is built from TRBV6-5 and TRBJ1-4; 7 positions match TRBD1. CDR3 length: 16 amino acids. Germline CDR1 reads MNHEY; CDR2 reads SVGAGI. Trimming took 8 bases from V and 3 from J; bases not matched to a gene: 12. CDR3 loop: CASASFEGAANEKLFF. The CDR3 DNA follows: TGTGCCAGCGCTTCATTCGAGGGGGCGGCTAATGAAAAACTGTTTTTT.

The chain combines TRBV27 with TRBJ2-6, with 8 bases fitting TRBD1. The CDR3 is made up of 16 amino acids. With V trimmed by 5 bases and J by 2 bases, 5 bases remained unmatched. Germline CDR1 reads MNHEY; CDR2 reads SMNVEV (reference sequence). The CDR3 protein is CASSPQGATGANVLTF. In nucleotides, the CDR3 is TGTGCCAGCAGTCCTCAGGGGGCGACTGGGGCCAACGTCCTGACTTTC.

The gene calls are TRBV11-2 and TRBJ2-7, with D possibly matching TRBD1 (6 bases). V was trimmed by 1 base and J by 6 bases, leaving 10 bases between them. The CDR3 loop spans 13 amino acids. In germline, CDR1 is SGHAT, CDR2 FQNNGV. DNA for the CDR3: TGTGCCAGCAGCTTAGTAGGGGGTGGCGAGCAGTACGTC. Translating it yields CASSLVGGGEQYV.

This sequence joins TRBV28 and TRBJ2-7, with unresolved D. Germline CDR1 and CDR2: MDHEN and SYDVKM. There are 12 residues in the CDR3. Trimming cost V 5 bases and J 6 bases, with 11 bases left between them. The CDR3 DNA follows: TGTGCCAGCAGTCCCAAGTTGCGCGAGCAGTACGTC. This codes for CASSPKLREQYV.

The chain carries TRBV18 and TRBJ2-5; perhaps TRBD2 as D (5 bases). Per germline, CDR1 KGHSH and CDR2 LQKENI. There are 15 residues in the CDR3. The V and J ends lost 1 base and 1 base respectively, with 10 bases between them. CDR3 loop: CASSPRTGIQETQYF. CDR3 in DNA: TGTGCCAGCTCACCACGGACGGGGATCCAAGAGACCCAGTACTTC.